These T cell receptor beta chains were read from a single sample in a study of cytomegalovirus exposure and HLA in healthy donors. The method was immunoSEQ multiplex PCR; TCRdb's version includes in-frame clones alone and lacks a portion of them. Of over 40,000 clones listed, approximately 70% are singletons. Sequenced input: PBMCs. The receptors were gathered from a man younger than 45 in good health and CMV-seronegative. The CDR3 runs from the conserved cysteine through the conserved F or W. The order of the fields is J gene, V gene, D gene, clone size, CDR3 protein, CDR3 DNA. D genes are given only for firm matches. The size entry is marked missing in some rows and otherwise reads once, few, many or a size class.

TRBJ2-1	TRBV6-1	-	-	CASSEGGLSYNEQFF	TGTGCCAGCAGTGAAGGAGGGCTCTCCTACAATGAGCAGTTCTTC
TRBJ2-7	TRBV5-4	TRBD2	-	CASSRKGSGRLYEQYF	TGTGCCAGCAGCCGAAAGGGTAGCGGGAGGCTCTACGAGCAGTACTTC
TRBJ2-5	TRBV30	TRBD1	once	CAWGKGAQTNRETQYF	TGTGCCTGGGGAAAGGGGGCCCAGACTAACAGGGAGACCCAGTACTTC
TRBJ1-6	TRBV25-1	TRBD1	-	CASSEPGQGASPLHF	TGTGCCAGCAGTGAACCGGGGCAGGGGGCTTCACCCCTCCACTTT
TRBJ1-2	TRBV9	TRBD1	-	CASSATLRTGILDGYTF	TGTGCCAGCAGCGCGACCCTTCGGACAGGAATCCTCGATGGCTACACCTTC
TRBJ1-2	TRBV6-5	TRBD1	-	CASRTGTGDGYTF	TGTGCCAGCAGAACCGGGACAGGGGATGGATACACCTTC
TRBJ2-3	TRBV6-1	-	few	CASSEKGTPPLPDTQYF	TGTGCCAGCAGTGAGAAGGGGACACCCCCCCTCCCAGATACGCAGTATTTT
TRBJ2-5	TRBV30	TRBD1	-	CAWTSKPGQGSGETQYF	TGTGCCTGGACCAGCAAACCGGGACAGGGTTCCGGGGAGACCCAGTACTTC
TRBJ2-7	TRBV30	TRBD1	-	CAWSLTGDLGYEQYF	TGTGCCTGGAGTCTTACAGGGGACCTGGGCTACGAGCAGTACTTC
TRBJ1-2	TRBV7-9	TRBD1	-	CASSPGQGVLDGYTF	TGTGCCAGCAGCCCCGGACAGGGGGTACTTGATGGCTACACCTTC
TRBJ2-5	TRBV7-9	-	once	CASSSPRGRSLETQYF	TGTGCCAGCAGCTCCCCCCGTGGGAGGAGCCTAGAGACCCAGTACTTC
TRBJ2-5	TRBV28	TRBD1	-	CASTGGETQYF	TGTGCCAGCACAGGGGGAGAGACCCAGTACTTC
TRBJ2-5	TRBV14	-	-	CASSQGGALYETQYF	TGTGCCAGCAGCCAAGGCGGGGCGCTTTACGAGACCCAGTACTTC
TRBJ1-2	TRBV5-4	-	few	CASSLMREANYGYTF	TGTGCCAGCAGCTTGATGAGGGAAGCTAACTATGGCTACACCTTC
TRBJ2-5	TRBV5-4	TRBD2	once	CASSLSSAGGPTQYF	TGTGCCAGCAGCCTATCCTCGGCGGGGGGGCCGACCCAGTACTTC
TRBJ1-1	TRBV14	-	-	CASSQNRGDYGTEAFF	TGTGCCAGCAGCCAAAACCGCGGGGATTATGGCACTGAAGCTTTCTTT
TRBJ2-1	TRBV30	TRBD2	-	CACIAGDADEQFF	TGTGCCTGTATAGCGGGAGATGCGGATGAGCAGTTCTTC
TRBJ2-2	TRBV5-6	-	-	CASSVTWTGELFF	TGTGCCAGCAGCGTCACTTGGACCGGGGAGCTGTTTTTT
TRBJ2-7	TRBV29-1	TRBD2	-	CSVEPTSGDYEQYF	TGCAGCGTTGAGCCCACTAGCGGGGACTACGAGCAGTACTTC
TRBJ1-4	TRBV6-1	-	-	CASSELGSTNEKLFF	TGTGCCAGCAGTGAACTAGGTTCAACTAATGAAAAACTGTTTTTT
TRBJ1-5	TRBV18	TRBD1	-	CASSTGTANQPQHF	TGTGCCAGCTCAACCGGGACAGCGAATCAGCCCCAGCATTTT
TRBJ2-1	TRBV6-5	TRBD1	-	CASSYSTGTYNEQFF	TGTGCCAGCAGTTACTCGACAGGGACCTACAATGAGCAGTTCTTC
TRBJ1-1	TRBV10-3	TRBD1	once	CAISFTGGAPTVGAFF	TGTGCCATCAGCTTCACAGGGGGCGCACCCACCGTCGGGGCTTTCTTT
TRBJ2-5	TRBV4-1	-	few	CASKGQWIQETQYF	TGCGCCAGCAAAGGACAGTGGATACAAGAGACCCAGTACTTC
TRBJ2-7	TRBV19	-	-	CASSTDSRYEQYF	TGTGCCAGTAGCACAGACAGCCGCTACGAGCAGTACTTC
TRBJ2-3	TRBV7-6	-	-	CASSLGTLLDTQYF	TGTGCCAGCAGCTTAGGGACTCTTCTAGATACGCAGTATTTT
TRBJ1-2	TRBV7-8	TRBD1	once	CASSLGTGRDGYTF	TGTGCCAGCAGCCTAGGGACAGGGCGGGATGGCTACACCTTC
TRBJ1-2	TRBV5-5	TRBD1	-	CASSGGQGINYGYTF	TGTGCCAGCAGCGGGGGACAGGGGATTAACTATGGCTACACCTTC
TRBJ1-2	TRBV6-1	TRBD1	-	CASSASGGVYGYTF	TGTGCCAGCTCCGCTTCAGGGGGCGTCTATGGCTACACCTTC
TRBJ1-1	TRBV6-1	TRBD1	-	CASSELQGTPKDTEAFF	TGTGCCAGCAGTGAATTACAGGGGACACCTAAGGACACTGAAGCTTTCTTT
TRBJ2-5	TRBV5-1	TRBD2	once	CASSLNRQEVASGPKPQYF	TGCGCCAGCAGCTTGAATCGTCAGGAAGTGGCTAGCGGCCCCAAGCCCCAGTACTTC
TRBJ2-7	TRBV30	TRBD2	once	CAWRPLAGAEQYF	TGTGCCTGGAGGCCCCTAGCGGGAGCCGAGCAGTACTTC
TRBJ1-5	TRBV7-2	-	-	CASSLSGNQNQPQHF	TGTGCCAGCAGCTTATCAGGGAACCAAAATCAGCCCCAGCATTTT
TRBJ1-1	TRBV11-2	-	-	CASSLDLGTLAFF	TGTGCCAGCAGCTTAGACTTAGGGACACTAGCTTTCTTT
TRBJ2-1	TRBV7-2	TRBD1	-	CASSLITGQYNEQFF	TGTGCCAGCAGCCTTATTACGGGACAGTACAATGAGCAGTTCTTC